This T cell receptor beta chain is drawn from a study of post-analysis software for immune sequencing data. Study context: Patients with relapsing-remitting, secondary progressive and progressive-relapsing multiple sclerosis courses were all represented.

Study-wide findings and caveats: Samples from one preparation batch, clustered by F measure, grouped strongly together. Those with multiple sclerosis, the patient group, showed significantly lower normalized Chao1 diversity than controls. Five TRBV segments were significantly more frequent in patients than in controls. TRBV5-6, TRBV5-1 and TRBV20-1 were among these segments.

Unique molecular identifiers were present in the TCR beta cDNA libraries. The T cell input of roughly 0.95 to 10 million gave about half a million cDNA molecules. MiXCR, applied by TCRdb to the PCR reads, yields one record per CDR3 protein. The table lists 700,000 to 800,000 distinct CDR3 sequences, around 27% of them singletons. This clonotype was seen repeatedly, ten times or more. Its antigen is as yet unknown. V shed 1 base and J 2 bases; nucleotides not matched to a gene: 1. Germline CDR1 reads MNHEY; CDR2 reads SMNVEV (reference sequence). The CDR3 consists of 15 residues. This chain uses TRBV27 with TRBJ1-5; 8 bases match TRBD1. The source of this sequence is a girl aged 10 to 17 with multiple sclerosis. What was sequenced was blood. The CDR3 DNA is TGTGCCAGCAGTTTATACAGGGGGGGCAATCAGCCCCAGCATTTT. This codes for CASSLYRGGNQPQHF.